The next 2 T cell receptor beta chains were all read from a single sample in a study of radiation and T cells in renal cell carcinoma. Stated time point: baseline pretreatment blood. Treatment: 15 Gy SBRT to primary tumor, nephrectomy 4 weeks later. Method: immunoSEQ multiplex PCR; TCRdb's copy keeps in-frame clones and lacks some. The repertoire holds 110,000 to 150,000 clones, with approximately 91% as singletons. The sample in question was blood, obtained from a patient whose treatment included radiotherapy and nephrectomy. Receptor source: a woman aged 45-60 years with renal cell carcinoma.

The V and J genes are TRBV7-2 and TRBJ2-7, with D hard to call. The V end lost 1 base, the J end lost 5 bases, and 12 bases lay between the germline ends. The CDR3 sequence is 14 residues long. Germline CDR1 reads SGHTA; CDR2 reads FQGNSA. This CDR3 reads CASSLVGLVNEQYF. For the CDR3, the DNA is TGTGCCAGCAGCTTAGTAGGGCTGGTGAACGAGCAGTACTTC.

V is TRBV9 and J is TRBJ1-5; D is ambiguous. Looked up from germline, CDR1 is SGDLS and CDR2 is YYNGEE. V lost 2 bases to trimming and J lost 5 bases, with 14 bases between them. The CDR3 is 15 residues long. The CDR3 DNA is TGTGCCAGCAGCGTCGAAGGAGGCCCCTATCAGCCCCAGCATTTT. Its protein product is CASSVEGGPYQPQHF.